The rows below give T cell receptor beta chains drawn from one sample of a study of tumor and adjacent non-tumor tissue in lung cancer. From the multiplex PCR reads, TCRdb called clonotypes with MiXCR, one entry per CDR3 protein. The sample includes tens of thousands of distinct CDR3 sequences, less than 80% of them seen just once. Material for sequencing was lung tumor tissue. The receptors were sampled from a man in his 60s with non-small cell lung cancer. Each CDR3 is given with its conserved first and last residue. Each record gives: J gene, D gene, clone size, V gene, CDR3 DNA, CDR3 protein. A D gene is named only where the DNA matches it firmly. A row's size may be missing; if present it is once, few, many or a size class.

j_gene: TRBJ2-7
d_gene: .
abundance: .
v_gene: TRBV20-1
CDR3nt: TGTAGTGTGAGGGAGAGACCCGACGAACAGCACTTC
CDR3aa: CSVRERPDEQHF

j_gene: TRBJ2-3
d_gene: .
abundance: many
v_gene: TRBV20-1
CDR3nt: TGCAGTGCCACACTAGTCTCAGATACGCAGTATTTT
CDR3aa: CSATLVSDTQYF

j_gene: TRBJ2-3
d_gene: .
abundance: .
v_gene: TRBV9
CDR3nt: TGTGCCAGCAGCGTAGGTGTCGGCACAGATACGCAGTATTTT
CDR3aa: CASSVGVGTDTQYF

j_gene: TRBJ2-2
d_gene: .
abundance: .
v_gene: TRBV6-2/TRBV6-3
CDR3nt: TGTGCCAGCAGTTGCCGGGCCCCGAACACCGGGGAGCTGTTGTTT
CDR3aa: CASSCRAPNTGELLF

j_gene: TRBJ1-2
d_gene: .
abundance: .
v_gene: TRBV29-1
CDR3nt: TGCAGGGTGACAGAAATTAACTATGACTACACCTTC
CDR3aa: CRVTEINYDYTF

j_gene: TRBJ1-1
d_gene: .
abundance: .
v_gene: TRBV12-3/TRBV12-4
CDR3nt: TGTGTCATCAGTTTAGGGGCTTTCAGGGAGGCTTTCTTT
CDR3aa: CVISLGAFREAFF

j_gene: TRBJ1-1
d_gene: .
abundance: .
v_gene: TRBV20-1
CDR3nt: TGCATTGCTAGAGGTTCTTCCGGGACACAGGTTTTCTTT
CDR3aa: CIARGSSGTQVFF

j_gene: TRBJ1-6
d_gene: .
abundance: .
v_gene: TRBV6-1
CDR3nt: TGTGCCAGCAGTGAAGAGGGGCGGAGTCGATATAATTCACCCCTAAACTTT
CDR3aa: CASSEEGRSRYNSPLNF

j_gene: TRBJ2-7
d_gene: TRBD2
abundance: .
v_gene: TRBV20-1
CDR3nt: TGCAGTGTTGCAAGGACTAGTGGGGACTACGAGCAGTACTTC
CDR3aa: CSVARTSGDYEQYF

j_gene: TRBJ1-2
d_gene: TRBD1
abundance: .
v_gene: TRBV12-3/TRBV12-4
CDR3nt: TGTGCCAGCAGTCTTACGGACAGGGAAGTAGACTACACCTTC
CDR3aa: CASSLTDREVDYTF

j_gene: TRBJ2-6
d_gene: TRBD2
abundance: .
v_gene: TRBV10-3
CDR3nt: TGTGCCATCAGTGAACATGGAATTAGCGGGAGGGATTCTGGGGCCAACGTACTGACTTTC
CDR3aa: CAISEHGISGRDSGANVLTF

j_gene: TRBJ2-7
d_gene: TRBD1
abundance: many
v_gene: TRBV20-1
CDR3nt: TGCAGTGCTATGTCAATCCCGACAGGGGCTCGAGACGAGCAGTACTTC
CDR3aa: CSAMSIPTGARDEQYF

j_gene: TRBJ2-2
d_gene: .
abundance: many
v_gene: TRBV20-1
CDR3nt: TGCAGTGCTAGAAGAACCGGGGAGCTGTTTTTT
CDR3aa: CSARRTGELFF

j_gene: TRBJ2-3
d_gene: TRBD1
abundance: .
v_gene: TRBV2
CDR3nt: TGTGCCAGAGCAGAGACAGGGACAGATACGCAGTATTTT
CDR3aa: CARAETGTDTQYF

j_gene: TRBJ1-5
d_gene: .
abundance: .
v_gene: TRBV28
CDR3nt: TGTGCCAGCAGTTTATTCCCCGCAGTTAGCAATCAGCCCCATCATTTT
CDR3aa: CASSLFPAVSNQPHHF

j_gene: TRBJ1-6
d_gene: TRBD1
abundance: many
v_gene: TRBV14
CDR3nt: TGTGCCAGCAGCAAATTGACAGGGCTCTACGGGGATTCACCCCTCCACTTT
CDR3aa: CASSKLTGLYGDSPLHF

j_gene: TRBJ1-1
d_gene: .
abundance: few
v_gene: TRBV5-1
CDR3nt: TGCGCCAGCAGCTTGGCCTGGGGTGCAGATGAAGCTTTCTTT
CDR3aa: CASSLAWGADEAFF

j_gene: TRBJ1-2
d_gene: .
abundance: .
v_gene: TRBV5-4
CDR3nt: TGTGCCAGCAGCTTGGATGACTATGGTTACACCTTC
CDR3aa: CASSLDDYGYTF

j_gene: TRBJ2-3
d_gene: .
abundance: .
v_gene: TRBV13
CDR3nt: TGTGCCAGCAGTTTAGCGAGACAGAACATAGATACACAGTATTTT
CDR3aa: CASSLARQNIDTQYF

j_gene: TRBJ2-7
d_gene: .
abundance: .
v_gene: TRBV20-1
CDR3nt: TGCAGTGCTAGGAACACGGGGGATCAGTACTTC
CDR3aa: CSARNTGDQYF

j_gene: TRBJ2-1
d_gene: TRBD2
abundance: .
v_gene: TRBV20-1
CDR3nt: TGCAGTACTGGTAGCGGGACTACGTACAATGAGCAGTTCTTC
CDR3aa: CSTGSGTTYNEQFF

j_gene: TRBJ2-6
d_gene: .
abundance: .
v_gene: TRBV6-5
CDR3nt: TGTGCCAGCAGTCGGGGAGAATCCGGTCTTCTATCTGGGGCCAGCGTCCTGACTTTC
CDR3aa: CASSRGESGLLSGASVLTF

j_gene: TRBJ2-7
d_gene: TRBD1
abundance: once
v_gene: TRBV29-1
CDR3nt: TGTAGCGGAAGGACAGGGGCCTACGGGCAGTACTTC
CDR3aa: CSGRTGAYGQYF

j_gene: TRBJ2-7
d_gene: .
abundance: .
v_gene: TRBV19
CDR3nt: TGTGCCAGTAGTCTCGGGTCAGGGTATTTCGAGCAGTACTTC
CDR3aa: CASSLGSGYFEQYF

j_gene: TRBJ2-3
d_gene: .
abundance: few
v_gene: TRBV6-1
CDR3nt: TGTGCCAGCAGGACACAGGCAGGGAGCACAGATACACAGTATTTT
CDR3aa: CASRTQAGSTDTQYF

j_gene: TRBJ2-7
d_gene: .
abundance: .
v_gene: TRBV20-1
CDR3nt: TGCACTGCTAGGCCCGCCGGCACCTACGAGCTGTACTTC
CDR3aa: CTARPAGTYELYF

j_gene: TRBJ2-7
d_gene: .
abundance: .
v_gene: TRBV5-1
CDR3nt: TGCGCCAGTAGCTCGGGGGACTTTTCCTCCTACGTGCAGTACTTC
CDR3aa: CASSSGDFSSYVQYF

j_gene: TRBJ2-5
d_gene: .
abundance: .
v_gene: TRBV5-6
CDR3nt: TGTGCCAGCAGTTACAGTGTCGGGTGTTTTTGGGGAGAAGAGACCCAGTACTTC
CDR3aa: CASSYSVGCFWGEETQYF

j_gene: TRBJ2-2
d_gene: TRBD2
abundance: .
v_gene: TRBV29-1
CDR3nt: TGCAGCGTTGAAGGGTTGGGGCGGGAGTCGTTTTTT
CDR3aa: CSVEGLGRESFF

j_gene: TRBJ2-3
d_gene: .
abundance: .
v_gene: TRBV20-1
CDR3nt: TGCAATGCTAGATCGTGGGGCGGCCGCACCGATACGCAGTATTTT
CDR3aa: CNARSWGGRTDTQYF

j_gene: TRBJ1-4
d_gene: .
abundance: .
v_gene: TRBV28
CDR3nt: TGTACCAGCACCAACCCGGGACAAGGGGAAGAAAAACTGTTTTTT
CDR3aa: CTSTNPGQGEEKLFF

j_gene: TRBJ2-5
d_gene: .
abundance: .
v_gene: TRBV25-1
CDR3nt: TGTGCCAGCAGTGAAAGCCCCTGGGAGACCCAGTACTTC
CDR3aa: CASSESPWETQYF

j_gene: TRBJ1-5
d_gene: .
abundance: .
v_gene: TRBV20-1
CDR3nt: TGCAGTGTTGGCAGAGCTGGTAGCACAGATACGCAGCATTTT
CDR3aa: CSVGRAGSTDTQHF

j_gene: TRBJ2-7
d_gene: .
abundance: .
v_gene: TRBV6-2/TRBV6-3
CDR3nt: TGTGCCAACGGTTACATAGGCGGAACCTACGAGCAATACTTC
CDR3aa: CANGYIGGTYEQYF

j_gene: TRBJ2-7
d_gene: TRBD1
abundance: large
v_gene: TRBV20-1
CDR3nt: TGCAGTCCCTCCATACCGACAGGGAGTAACTACGAGCAGTACTTC
CDR3aa: CSPSIPTGSNYEQYF

j_gene: TRBJ2-3
d_gene: TRBD1
abundance: .
v_gene: TRBV7-8
CDR3nt: TGTGCCAGCAGCCAATTCAACCGGGACACAGGGGTGAATACGCAGTATTTT
CDR3aa: CASSQFNRDTGVNTQYF

j_gene: TRBJ1-1
d_gene: .
abundance: .
v_gene: TRBV20-1
CDR3nt: TGCAGTGCCACCAAGGACACTGAAGCTTTATTT
CDR3aa: CSATKDTEALF

j_gene: TRBJ1-5
d_gene: .
abundance: many
v_gene: TRBV6-6
CDR3nt: TGTGCCAGCAGTACCAGCAATCAGCCCCAGCATTTT
CDR3aa: CASSTSNQPQHF

j_gene: TRBJ2-7
d_gene: .
abundance: .
v_gene: TRBV20-1
CDR3nt: TGCAGAGCTGGGCGTAGCGATACCTACGAGCAATACTTC
CDR3aa: CRAGRSDTYEQYF

j_gene: TRBJ1-1
d_gene: .
abundance: once
v_gene: TRBV20-1
CDR3nt: TGCAGTGCTGAGTACGGGGGAGGGGTAGGTGATGCTTTCTTT
CDR3aa: CSAEYGGGVGDAFF

j_gene: TRBJ2-3
d_gene: TRBD2
abundance: once
v_gene: TRBV20-1
CDR3nt: TGCAGTTTTTACGCTTGGGAGGGGAACACAGATACGCAGTATTTT
CDR3aa: CSFYAWEGNTDTQYF

j_gene: TRBJ2-1
d_gene: .
abundance: .
v_gene: TRBV11-2
CDR3nt: TGTGCCAGCAGCTTAGATCCGGCAGCCTCCGAACAGTCCTTC
CDR3aa: CASSLDPAASEQSF

j_gene: TRBJ2-1
d_gene: .
abundance: .
v_gene: TRBV20-1
CDR3nt: TGCAGTGCTAGAAATCCCCAGAATGGCCTTATTGAGCAGTTCTTC
CDR3aa: CSARNPQNGLIEQFF

j_gene: TRBJ2-7
d_gene: .
abundance: large
v_gene: TRBV20-1
CDR3nt: TGCAGTGGCTTAGCGGAGAATTCCTACGAGCAGTACTTC
CDR3aa: CSGLAENSYEQYF

j_gene: TRBJ2-6
d_gene: .
abundance: .
v_gene: TRBV28
CDR3nt: TGTGCCAGCAGTAAGAGCACCTCTGGGGGCAACCTCCTGACTTTC
CDR3aa: CASSKSTSGGNLLTF

j_gene: TRBJ1-1
d_gene: TRBD1
abundance: .
v_gene: TRBV29-1
CDR3nt: TGCAACGCCCCGGCAGGGGGGGACAATGAAGCTTTCTTT
CDR3aa: CNAPAGGDNEAFF

j_gene: TRBJ2-1
d_gene: .
abundance: .
v_gene: TRBV7-2
CDR3nt: TGTGCCAGCAGCTTAACTTCCCTCGGCCACAATGAGCAGTTCTTC
CDR3aa: CASSLTSLGHNEQFF

j_gene: TRBJ1-1
d_gene: TRBD1
abundance: .
v_gene: TRBV29-1
CDR3nt: TGCAGCGTAAGACAGGGATGGGGAATAAACACTGAAGTTTTCTTT
CDR3aa: CSVRQGWGINTEVFF

j_gene: TRBJ2-5
d_gene: .
abundance: .
v_gene: TRBV6-5
CDR3nt: TGTGCAAGCAGTACTTGGGGGAGGACGGGGCTGGAGACCCAGTACTTC
CDR3aa: CASSTWGRTGLETQYF